This section outlines one T cell receptor (beta chain) sequence together with its context. The data derive from a study of blood T cell repertoires in COVID-19. Study-wide background: COVID-19 samples collected from the United States, Italy and Spain covered acute and convalescent phases. From T cells, B-cell-depleted T cells, or PBMCs came the material, which was cDNA or gDNA.

Methods used by the authors: By means of reference gene primer amplification, nucleated cell counts were estimated. Assay: immunoSEQ multiplex PCR; the TCRdb copy retains only in-frame clones and omits some. V and J calls and clone size follow that table, whereas D and trimming were derived from the DNA. The sample carries 250,000 to 300,000 clones, about 90% recorded once. Seattle cases were enrolled at active infection and followed longitudinally. Input material: peripheral blood. The clonotype was recovered from a woman aged 70-85 years with COVID-19, enrolled during active disease.

CDR3 amino acids: CASSQQPGLIYEQYF. DNA of the CDR3: TGTGCCAGCAGCCAACAACCGGGACTCATCTACGAGCAGTACTTC. V is TRBV3-1 (or the pseudogene TRBV3-2) and J is TRBJ2-7; maybe TRBD2 (6 bases). Germline lookup yields CDR1 LGHDT and CDR2 YNNKEL (reference sequence). Trimming took 2 bases from V and 3 from J, leaving 14 bases between them. The CDR3 extends over 15 amino acids.